A selection of T cell receptor beta chains follows, all from one sample in a study of blood T cell repertoires in COVID-19. Clones were read by immunoSEQ multiplex PCR, and TCRdb kept only the in-frame ones, dropping some. The sample includes 150,000 to 170,000 clones, about four fifths of them seen just once. The sequencing sample was made of peripheral blood. These receptors were obtained from a woman aged 60-70 years with acute or convalescent COVID-19. Each CDR3 is given with its conserved first and last residue. The order of the fields is V gene, clone size, D gene, J gene, CDR3 DNA, CDR3 protein. The D gene is left open where the match is weak. Clone size is given for some rows only: seen once, a few or many times, or a class if the clone is expanded.

V: TRBV6-5
size: .
D: .
J: TRBJ1-6
DNA: TGTGCCGCAGGCTTGAGCTCCTATAATTCACCCCTCCACTTT
CDR3: CAAGLSSYNSPLHF

V: TRBV10-3
size: .
D: .
J: TRBJ1-5
DNA: TGTGCCATCAGTCCGGACACCAATCAGCCCCAGCATTTT
CDR3: CAISPDTNQPQHF

V: TRBV19
size: .
D: .
J: TRBJ1-1
DNA: TGTGCCAGTAGTATTCCAGGGGCGCGGAGCACTGAAGCTTTCTTT
CDR3: CASSIPGARSTEAFF

V: TRBV5-1
size: .
D: TRBD1
J: TRBJ2-4
DNA: TGCGCCAGCAGCTTGGGGGACAGGGACTCAAACATTCAGTACTTC
CDR3: CASSLGDRDSNIQYF

V: TRBV27
size: .
D: TRBD1
J: TRBJ1-2
DNA: TGTGCCAGCAGGCAGGGGGCGCTGGGCTACACCTTC
CDR3: CASRQGALGYTF

V: TRBV19
size: .
D: TRBD2
J: TRBJ2-3
DNA: TGTGCCAGTAGTATAAAAAAAGGGCTAGCGGGGGTTACCTACACAGATACGCAGTATTTT
CDR3: CASSIKKGLAGVTYTDTQYF

V: TRBV9
size: .
D: .
J: TRBJ1-1
DNA: TGTGCCAGCAGCGACAAGAACACTGAAGCTTTCTTT
CDR3: CASSDKNTEAFF

V: TRBV6-5
size: .
D: TRBD1
J: TRBJ2-7
DNA: TGTGCCAGCGACCTCGGACAGGGCCAGCAGTACTTC
CDR3: CASDLGQGQQYF

V: TRBV6-2/TRBV6-3
size: .
D: TRBD1
J: TRBJ1-5
DNA: TGTGCCAGCAGCCCTATCCGGGACAGGGAAGGCGATCAGCCCCAGCATTTT
CDR3: CASSPIRDREGDQPQHF

V: TRBV18
size: .
D: .
J: TRBJ2-2
DNA: TGTGCCAGCTCACCCACCAGCGGCACCGGGGAGCTGTTTTTT
CDR3: CASSPTSGTGELFF

V: TRBV5-1
size: .
D: .
J: TRBJ2-4
DNA: TGCGCCAGCAGCTTAGGGGAAGCCAAAAACATTCAGTACTTC
CDR3: CASSLGEAKNIQYF

V: TRBV6-5
size: few
D: .
J: TRBJ1-6
DNA: TGTGCCAGCAGTTACTCGAACAGGGCTAATTCACCCCTCCACTTT
CDR3: CASSYSNRANSPLHF

V: TRBV21-1
size: .
D: .
J: TRBJ1-5
DNA: TGTGCCAGCAGCAAAAGGAAGGAGGTCAGGTATAGCAATCAGCCCCAGCATTTT
CDR3: CASSKRKEVRYSNQPQHF

V: TRBV7-3
size: .
D: .
J: TRBJ2-2
DNA: TGTGCCAGCAGCTTAGGCACACTAAACACCGGGGAGCTGTTTTTT
CDR3: CASSLGTLNTGELFF

V: TRBV28
size: .
D: .
J: TRBJ1-5
DNA: TGTGCCAGCAGTTTATACCCCTTTAACAGAGCTTATAGCAATCAGCCCCAGCATTTT
CDR3: CASSLYPFNRAYSNQPQHF

V: TRBV27
size: .
D: .
J: TRBJ2-5
DNA: TGTGCCAGCAGTCCAAGGGGGGAGACCCAGTACTTC
CDR3: CASSPRGETQYF

V: TRBV6-4
size: few
D: .
J: TRBJ1-1
DNA: TGTGCCAGCAGTGCAGGGGCAAGGACTGAAGCTTTCTTT
CDR3: CASSAGARTEAFF

V: TRBV4-2
size: .
D: .
J: TRBJ1-5
DNA: TGTGCCAGCAGCCGCGTACAGGGAAGCAATCAGCCCCAGCATTTT
CDR3: CASSRVQGSNQPQHF

V: TRBV7-3
size: .
D: .
J: TRBJ2-1
DNA: TGTGCCAGCAGCCGCGACAGTAACTCCTACAATGAGCAGTTCTTC
CDR3: CASSRDSNSYNEQFF

V: TRBV6-5
size: few
D: .
J: TRBJ1-1
DNA: TGTGCCATCGTCGGGGGGCCCATGAACACTGAAGCTTTCTTT
CDR3: CAIVGGPMNTEAFF

V: TRBV19
size: .
D: .
J: TRBJ1-2
DNA: TGTGCCAGTAGGGTGTCGGGTTCGGCTGGCTACACCTTC
CDR3: CASRVSGSAGYTF

V: TRBV6-5
size: once
D: TRBD1
J: TRBJ1-6
DNA: TGTGCCAGCAGTTACATGACAGGGGGAAATTCACCCCTCCACTTT
CDR3: CASSYMTGGNSPLHF

V: TRBV3-1/TRBV3-2
size: .
D: TRBD1
J: TRBJ2-1
DNA: TGTGCCAGCAGATCGGAGGGACAGGGTCTATACCAGTTCTTC
CDR3: CASRSEGQGLYQFF

V: TRBV5-6
size: .
D: TRBD1
J: TRBJ1-2
DNA: TGTGCCAGCAGCTTGGAAGTGGAGGGGGCGCGGTATGGCTACACCTTC
CDR3: CASSLEVEGARYGYTF

V: TRBV5-1
size: .
D: .
J: TRBJ2-2
DNA: TGCGCCAGCAGCGTTGACTTCACCGGGGAGCTGTTTTTT
CDR3: CASSVDFTGELFF

V: TRBV28
size: .
D: .
J: TRBJ1-4
DNA: TGTGCCAGCAGTTTCGGGGGGCTTGGTGAAAAACTGTTTTTT
CDR3: CASSFGGLGEKLFF